These 13 T cell receptor beta chains share one sample of origin, sequenced in a study of cytomegalovirus exposure and HLA in healthy donors. In the PCR, 60 Vbeta and 13 Jbeta primers were used. Sequenced by immunoSEQ multiplex PCR; TCRdb stores in-frame clones only, minus some. The data contain approximately 92,000 clones, under 85% of them singletons. The sequencing input was PBMCs. The receptors derive from a man aged 50-59 years in good health and CMV-seropositive.

Comments on this clone: Germline is not matched at one junction end, which may reflect a read error. The V call is TRBV4-3, the J call TRBJ2-1, with TRBD1 as a possible D gene (6 bases). The CDR3 length is 15 residues. Looked up from germline, CDR1 is LGHNA and CDR2 is YSLEER. The CDR3 DNA follows: TGCGCCAGCAGTCAAGGCTACAGGGCCTACAATGAGCAGTTCTTC. This gives the protein CASSQGYRAYNEQFF.

This chain joins TRBV18 and TRBJ1-4; 7 positions agree with TRBD1. Germline V CDR1 and CDR2: KGHSH, LQKENI. V gave up 6 bases and J gave up 4 bases; unmatched junction bases: 11. CDR3 size: 16 residues. The CDR3 DNA reads as TGTGCCAGCTCCCCAGGGAAGGGGGCAAATAATGAAAAACTGTTTTTT. This translates into CASSPGKGANNEKLFF. The complete variable domain, with remaining parts taken from reference TRBV18 and TRBJ1-4, reads NAGVMQNPRHLVRRRGQEARLRCSPMKGHSHVYWYRQLPEEGLKFMVYLQKENIIDESGMPKERFSAEFPKEGPSILRIQQVVRGDSAAYFCASSPGKGANNEKLFFGSGTQLSVL.

V and J are TRBV7-3 and TRBJ2-3; D is ambiguous. V was pared by 5 bases and J by 1 base, with 16 bases between. CDR1 and CDR2 from the germline V gene are SGHTA and FQGTGA. CDR3 size: 16 residues. The CDR3 loop reads CASSPGNFLGTDTQYF. In DNA form, the CDR3 reads TGTGCCAGCAGCCCCGGTAACTTTCTGGGCACAGATACGCAGTATTTT.

This sequence joins TRBV5-1 and TRBJ2-7, with 7 bases fitting TRBD2. V was clipped by 4 bases and J by 5 bases; unmatched bases: 12. The CDR3 sequence is 15 residues long. Germline CDR1 and CDR2: SGHRS and YFSETQ. The CDR3 sequence: CASSPGGGARDEQYF. The CDR3 DNA reads as TGCGCCAGCAGCCCGGGGGGTGGGGCGCGGGACGAGCAGTACTTC.

The chain employs TRBV30 and TRBJ1-1; D gene uncertain. This CDR3 is 13 amino acids long. The V end was cut by 2 bases, the J end by 4 bases, with 11 bases between. The V gene's germline CDR1 is GTSNPN and CDR2 SVGIG (reference sequence). This chain's CDR3 is CAWSRGWGTEAFF. CDR3 DNA sequence: TGTGCCTGGAGTCGGGGTTGGGGCACTGAAGCTTTCTTT.

V gene TRBV7-6 combines with J gene TRBJ1-1; 7 positions match TRBD1. The V gene's germline CDR1 is SGHVS and CDR2 FNYEAQ. The CDR3 consists of 17 residues. V dropped 1 base and J dropped 1; count of bases not matched to a gene: 9. CDR3 protein: CASSLEGATHPNTEAFF. The DNA for the CDR3 is TGTGCCAGCAGCTTAGAGGGGGCGACCCACCCGAACACTGAAGCTTTCTTT.

This clone was observed a handful of times. The chain joins TRBV7-8 to TRBJ2-1; 10 nucleotides line up with TRBD1. The CDR3 totals 17 residues. Trimming at V came to 1 base and at J to 7 bases, leaving 10 bases not matched to a gene. Germline V gene data show CDR1 as SGHVS and CDR2 as FQNEAQ. CDR3 region: CASSLGYRDRGVNEQFF. DNA for the CDR3: TGTGCCAGCAGCTTAGGCTACCGGGACAGGGGAGTTAATGAGCAGTTCTTC.

V is TRBV27 and J is TRBJ2-2, with 8 bases identical to TRBD2. The ends lost 5 bases at V and 2 bases at J; junction bases unmatched: 4. The CDR3 covers 15 residues. CDR1 MNHEY and CDR2 SMNVEV come from the germline V gene (reference sequence). CDR3 nucleotide sequence: TGTGCCAGCAGTCACGGGACTAGTAACACCGGGGAGCTGTTTTTT. It encodes CASSHGTSNTGELFF.

The rearrangement joins TRBV2 to TRBJ2-7, with 7 bases aligning to TRBD1. CDR1 and CDR2 (germline): SNHLY, FYNNEI. CDR3 length: 14 residues. Trimming cost V 4 bases and J 2 bases; bases outside gene matches: 5. The CDR3 sequence: CASSVGTATYEQYF. CDR3 coding DNA: TGTGCCAGCAGTGTTGGGACAGCTACCTACGAGCAGTACTTC.

The chain couples TRBV19 to TRBJ2-1, with 8 bases lining up with TRBD1. This CDR3 is built from 15 residues. Germline V CDR1 and CDR2: LNHDA, SQIVND (reference sequence). The V and J ends lost 5 bases and 6 bases, in that order; junction bases with no gene match: 9. CDR3 region: CASSPAGQGGNEQFF. In DNA form, the CDR3 reads TGTGCCAGTAGTCCTGCCGGACAGGGCGGCAATGAGCAGTTCTTC.

This chain connects TRBV15 to TRBJ1-1, with 8 bases lining up with TRBD1. The V segment lost 1 base and the J segment 5 bases; nucleotides outside the gene matches: 9. Germline values: CDR1 LNHNV, CDR2 YYDKDF (reference sequence). The CDR3 consists of 16 residues. CDR3 residues: CATSRALRTGKTEAFF. The DNA of the CDR3 is TGTGCCACCAGCAGAGCCCTCCGGACAGGGAAAACTGAAGCTTTCTTT.

In its sample, this clone was seen once. J is TRBJ1-5 and V is TRBV30; D is possibly TRBD1 (6 bases). The germline V gene encodes CDR1 GTSNPN and CDR2 SVGIG (reference sequence). Trimming removed 2 bases at V and 2 bases at J, with 10 bases between. The CDR3 loop spans 14 amino acids. The CDR3 protein is CAWSHQGRNQPQHF. In nucleotides, the CDR3 is TGTGCCTGGAGTCACCAGGGGCGCAATCAGCCCCAGCATTTT.

J is TRBJ2-7 and V is TRBV5-4; TRBD1 matches at 8 bases. The V gene's germline CDR1 is SGHNT and CDR2 YYREEE (reference sequence). The ends lost 6 bases at V and 6 bases at J; junction bases unmatched: 11. The CDR3 runs 14 residues. The CDR3 DNA is TGTGCCAGCAACCTCGCACAGGGGGTTAGCGAGCAGTACTTC. It codes for CASNLAQGVSEQYF.